The rows below give T cell receptor beta chains drawn from one sample of a study of T cell responses to AZD1222 COVID-19 vaccine. Clones were read by immunoSEQ multiplex PCR, and TCRdb kept only the in-frame ones, dropping some. The data contain approximately 110,000 clones, 75% to 90% of them seen just once; the ten biggest clones take up 3.5% to 5%. The specimen was peripheral blood, collected 28 days after the second AZD1222 dose. The receptors were sampled from an adult who received the AZD1222 COVID-19 vaccine. The CDR3 runs from the conserved cysteine through the conserved F or W. The D gene is left open where the match is weak. Size values are once, few and many counts, or a class for expanded clones, and some rows have none.

d_call clone_size j_call v_call cdr3_aa cdr3_nt
TRBD1 few TRBJ2-7 TRBV29-1 CSVQQGFEQYF TGCAGCGTTCAACAGGGGTTCGAGCAGTACTTC
. . TRBJ2-2 TRBV6-5 CAGRRDGGSTGELFF TGTGCCGGTAGGAGGGACGGAGGATCCACCGGGGAGCTGTTTTTT
. . TRBJ1-3 TRBV9 CASSVNGLSGNTIYF TGTGCCAGCAGCGTAAATGGGCTCTCTGGAAACACCATATATTTT
. . TRBJ1-1 TRBV5-5 CASSLDSRVTTEAFF TGTGCCAGCAGCTTGGATTCCCGGGTGACCACTGAAGCTTTCTTT
. . TRBJ2-6 TRBV6-4 CASSDNNTPRSGANVLTF TGTGCCAGCAGTGACAATAACACCCCCCGATCTGGGGCCAACGTCCTGACTTTC
. . TRBJ1-2 TRBV3-1/TRBV3-2 CASSQGGGKNYGYTF TGTGCCAGCAGCCAAGGGGGGGGAAAAAACTATGGCTACACCTTC
. . TRBJ1-6 TRBV6-5 CASSYGGSFYNSPLHF TGTGCCAGCAGTTACGGGGGGTCCTTCTATAATTCACCCCTCCACTTT
. . TRBJ1-6 TRBV30 CAWIKSGGTYNSPLHF TGTGCCTGGATTAAGAGCGGGGGGACCTATAATTCACCCCTCCACTTT
TRBD2 . TRBJ2-5 TRBV14 CASSQSSRLTSGGQETQYF TGTGCCAGCAGCCAATCCTCCCGGCTAACTAGCGGGGGTCAAGAGACCCAGTACTTC
. . TRBJ1-4 TRBV27 CASSLSGRHLEKLFF TGTGCCAGCAGTTTATCTGGGCGACACTTGGAAAAACTGTTTTTT
. . TRBJ1-4 TRBV7-9 CASSLPATNEKLFF TGTGCCAGCAGCTTACCTGCAACTAATGAAAAACTGTTTTTT
. . TRBJ2-7 TRBV3-1/TRBV3-2 CASSQDGYYMGSYEQYF TGTGCCAGCAGCCAAGATGGCTATTATATGGGATCCTACGAGCAGTACTTC
TRBD1 . TRBJ1-2 TRBV6-5 CASLGQPIYGYTF TGTGCCAGCCTGGGACAGCCGATCTATGGCTACACCTTC
TRBD1 . TRBJ1-5 TRBV7-2 CASSLRGRGNQPQHF TGTGCCAGCAGCTTAAGGGGCAGGGGGAATCAGCCCCAGCATTTT
TRBD2 . TRBJ2-1 TRBV5-1 CASSLAGGDYNEQFF TGCGCCAGCAGCTTGGCGGGGGGGGACTACAATGAGCAGTTCTTC
. . TRBJ2-7 TRBV6-1 CASSEAPGSVYEQYF TGTGCCAGCAGTGAAGCCCCAGGGAGCGTCTACGAGCAGTACTTC
TRBD1 . TRBJ1-2 TRBV15 CATSSQTTGAWGGYTF TGTGCCACCAGCTCCCAGACTACAGGGGCCTGGGGTGGCTACACCTTC
TRBD1 . TRBJ1-5 TRBV19 CASRDRGGLSNQPQHF TGTGCCAGTAGGGATAGAGGGGGCCTTAGCAATCAGCCCCAGCATTTT
TRBD1 once TRBJ1-6 TRBV19 CASSIFFRDRESSPLHF TGTGCCAGTAGTATATTTTTCCGGGACAGGGAGAGTTCACCCCTCCACTTT
TRBD2 . TRBJ2-2 TRBV5-4 CASSRASGPGELFF TGTGCCAGCTCCCGGGCTAGCGGGCCCGGGGAGCTGTTTTTT
TRBD1 . TRBJ1-2 TRBV4-2 CASSQDGTGGYGYTF TGTGCCAGCAGCCAAGATGGGACAGGGGGCTATGGCTACACCTTC